These 16 T cell receptor beta chains share one sample of origin, sequenced in a study of T cells in Graves' hyperthyroidism and ophthalmopathy. Amplification of TCR beta CDR3 regions used RNA as the template. Primed by the HTBI set, a first-round RT-PCR was run on the TCR CDR3. TCRdb redid the calling of the multiplex PCR reads with MiXCR, one entry per CDR3 protein. The sample holds 660,000 or so distinct CDR3 sequences, 20% to 25% seen once. Sequenced input: blood. These receptors originate from a young man with Graves' ophthalmopathy.

This clonotype was counted ten times or more. The chain links TRBV5-1 to TRBJ2-1, with 11 bases aligning to TRBD2. Germline V gene data show CDR1 as SGHRS and CDR2 as YFSETQ. V trimming: 4 bases; J trimming: 6 bases; junction bases outside the gene matches: 3. CDR3 length equals 14 residues. Written as DNA, the CDR3 is TGCGCCAGCAGCGATAGCGGGAGGGGCAATGAGCAGTTCTTC. Protein: CASSDSGRGNEQFF.

This clonotype came up many times. The chain uses TRBV28 and TRBJ1-1, with D unresolved. The ends were cut back, 5 bases at V and 1 base at J, with 2 bases in the middle. This CDR3 has 11 amino acids. From germline, CDR1 is MDHEN and CDR2 SYDVKM. The CDR3 DNA is TGTGCCAGCAGTGCGAACACTGAAGCTTTCTTT. It encodes CASSANTEAFF.

This chain links TRBV20-1 with TRBJ1-4, with no clear D. The CDR3 consists of 16 residues. Per the germline V gene, CDR1 is DFQATT and CDR2 is SNEGSKA (reference sequence). Trimming took off 0 bases at V and 7 bases at J, with 18 bases between the two ends. The CDR3 DNA follows: TGCAGTGCTAGAGATTTTGGTACCCTGGACGCTGAAAAACTGTTTTTT. Translating it yields CSARDFGTLDAEKLFF.

The chain carries TRBV20-1 and TRBJ2-5; 14 positions agree with TRBD2. V was pared by 0 bases and J by 3 bases, with 6 bases of the junction left unmatched. The CDR3 loop spans 17 amino acids. From germline, CDR1 is DFQATT and CDR2 SNEGSKA (reference sequence). The DNA of the CDR3 is TGCAGTGCTAGAGATGGGCCGGGACTAGCGGGAGAAGAGACCCAGTACTTC. Its translation is CSARDGPGLAGEETQYF.

The sample holds many counts of this clonotype. CDR3 in amino acids: CASSPGTRTGELFF. CDR3 DNA: TGTGCCAGCAGCCCCGGGACGCGCACCGGGGAGCTGTTTTTT. The rearrangement links TRBV11-2 to TRBJ2-2; D might be TRBD1 or TRBD2, each matching 5 bases. Trimming left V 5 bases short and J 4 bases short, with 11 bases between. Germline V CDR1 and CDR2: SGHAT, FQNNGV. CDR3 length: 14 residues.

This clonotype was counted between two and nine times. The chain links TRBV3-2 to TRBJ2-7; the tabulated D call, TRBD2, remains unverified against the DNA. TRBV3-2 is annotated as a pseudogene. The CDR3 is 13 residues long. In nucleotides, the CDR3 is TGTGCCAGCACACCTGGGGCCTCGGGGGAGCAGTACTTC. It translates to CASTPGASGEQYF.

The genes are TRBV11-2 and TRBJ2-7, with no clear D. Trimming removed 5 bases from V and 5 bases from J, with 22 bases in between. Germline V CDR1 and CDR2: SGHAT, FQNNGV. The CDR3 totals 16 residues. In nucleotides, the CDR3 is TGTGCCAGCAGCCCCGTCGTGGTTAGCCGTTACGACGAGCAGTACTTC. It specifies CASSPVVVSRYDEQYF.

The J gene is TRBJ2-2, the V gene TRBV7-2; TRBD1 agrees at 7 bases. With 5 bases clipped from V and 2 bases from J, the junction kept 8 bases outside the gene matches. CDR1 and CDR2 (germline): SGHTA, FQGNSA. The CDR3 runs to 16 residues. CDR3 bases: TGTGCCAGCAGCCTTATTGACAGGGCCAACACCGGGGAGCTGTTTTTT. Its translation is CASSLIDRANTGELFF.

This clonotype turned up a few times. The chain recombines TRBV3-1 with TRBJ2-1; D not certain. The V and J ends lost 0 bases and 6 bases respectively, with 9 bases between them. Looked up from germline, CDR1 is LGHDT and CDR2 is YNNKEL (reference sequence). CDR3 length: 14 amino acids. The CDR3 loop reads CASSQDRRFNEQFF. In DNA form, the CDR3 reads TGTGCCAGCAGCCAAGATCGCAGGTTCAATGAGCAGTTCTTC.

The V call is TRBV5-1, the J call TRBJ2-3, with D possibly being TRBD2 (5 bases). Trimming removed 0 bases from V and 0 bases from J, with 14 bases in between. The germline V gene has CDR1 SGHRS and CDR2 YFSETQ. This CDR3 region has 17 residues. The CDR3 here is CASSLAPSERSTDTQYF. CDR3 sequence (DNA): TGCGCCAGCAGCTTGGCCCCTAGTGAGCGGAGCACAGATACGCAGTATTTT.

This clonotype was counted many times. The V call is TRBV12-3 or TRBV12-4, the J call TRBJ2-7, with TRBD1 identical over 11 bases. With 4 bases clipped from V and 2 bases from J, the junction kept 10 bases outside the gene matches. This CDR3 is 17 amino acids long. The CDR3 reads CASSWGVPGQGAYEQYF. Written as DNA, the CDR3 is TGTGCCAGCAGTTGGGGGGTTCCGGGACAGGGGGCCTACGAGCAGTACTTC.

This clonotype came up many times. The rearrangement joins TRBV28 to TRBJ2-1, with D perhaps TRBD1 (7 bases). This CDR3 is built from 14 residues. Germline CDR1 and CDR2: MDHEN and SYDVKM. Trimming took 3 bases from V and 5 from J, leaving 11 bases between them. CDR3 coding DNA: TGTGCCAGCAGTTTGCGGGACAGCCACAATGAGCAGTTCTTC. It encodes CASSLRDSHNEQFF.

This clonotype was picked up many times. This chain joins TRBV30 and TRBJ2-7, with a possible D match to TRBD1 (6 bases). Germline values: CDR1 GTSNPN, CDR2 SVGIG (reference sequence). The ends were cut back, 4 bases at V and 5 bases at J, with 12 bases in the middle. This CDR3 has 12 residues. DNA of the CDR3: TGTGCCTGGAACAGGGTTCTCCACGAGCAGTACTTC. It codes for CAWNRVLHEQYF.

There are many counts of this clonotype. The rearrangement links TRBV9 to TRBJ2-7; D gene ambiguous. The CDR3 is 11 residues long. Trimming removed 0 bases from V and 5 bases from J, with 3 bases in between. CDR1 and CDR2 from the germline V gene are SGDLS and YYNGEE. The CDR3 here is CASSVGNEQYF. The CDR3 DNA reads TGTGCCAGCAGCGTAGGTAACGAGCAGTACTTC.

This clonotype was observed a few times. The chain carries TRBV6-2 or TRBV6-3 and TRBJ2-7; D is perhaps TRBD2 (6 bases). The V gene's germline CDR1 is MNHEY and CDR2 SVGEGT. V was pared by 2 bases and J by 1 base, with 15 bases between. This CDR3 spans 16 amino acids. CDR3 loop: CASSYDPGVASYEQYF. The CDR3 nucleotides read TGTGCCAGCAGTTACGATCCGGGAGTAGCTTCCTACGAGCAGTACTTC.

The chain uses TRBV5-1 and TRBJ1-2; a weak D match, TRBD1 (5 bases). This CDR3 region has 12 residues. V lost 4 bases and J lost 8, with 12 bases in between. Germline CDR1 and CDR2: SGHRS and YFSETQ. CDR3 amino acids: CASSTGVGGYTF. CDR3 DNA: TGCGCCAGCAGCACGGGGGTCGGGGGCTACACCTTC.